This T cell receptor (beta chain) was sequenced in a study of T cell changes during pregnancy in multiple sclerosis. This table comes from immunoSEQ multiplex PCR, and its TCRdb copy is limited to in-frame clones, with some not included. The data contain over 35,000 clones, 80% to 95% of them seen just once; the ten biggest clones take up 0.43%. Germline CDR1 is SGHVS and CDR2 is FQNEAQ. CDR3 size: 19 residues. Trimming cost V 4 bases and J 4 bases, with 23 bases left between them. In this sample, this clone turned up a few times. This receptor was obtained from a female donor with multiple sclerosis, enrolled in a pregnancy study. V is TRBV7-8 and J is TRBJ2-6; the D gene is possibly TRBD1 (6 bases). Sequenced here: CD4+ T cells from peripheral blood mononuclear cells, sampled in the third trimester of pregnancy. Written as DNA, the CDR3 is TGTGCCAGCAGCTCGAACCGGGACATAGCGTCTCTCGGGGCCAACGTCCTGACTTTC. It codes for CASSSNRDIASLGANVLTF.